This TCR beta chain was retrieved from a study of T cell clonality in common variable immunodeficiency. The length of the CDR3 is 14 residues. V lost 3 bases, J lost 2 bases, and 10 bases lay in between. Germline V gene lookup returns CDR1 SNHLY and CDR2 FYNNEI. This clone was recorded at least ten times. Its antigen is currently unknown. The read terminates 3 residues ahead of where the CDR3 ends, so the germline J gene completes it. Overall study findings and caveats: Common variable immunodeficiency TCR beta sequences reportedly had fewer deletions and N-nucleotide insertions. TCRbeta clonality was increased in CVID versus healthy controls.

Control and CVID samples contributed equal amounts of genomic DNA. Assay used: immunoSEQ multiplex PCR; TCRdb lists only in-frame clones, some missing. Recorded here are about 47,000 clones, none singletons. The TCR sequence derives from a person aged 18 to 69 in good health. The sequenced material came from peripheral blood mononuclear cells. The chain joins TRBV2 to TRBJ2-5; D unclear. Partial CDR3 DNA: TGTGCCAGCAGTGAGAGCCTCAAGCAAGAGACC. The encoded protein is CASSESLKQET. The full CDR3 reads CASSESLKQETQYF.